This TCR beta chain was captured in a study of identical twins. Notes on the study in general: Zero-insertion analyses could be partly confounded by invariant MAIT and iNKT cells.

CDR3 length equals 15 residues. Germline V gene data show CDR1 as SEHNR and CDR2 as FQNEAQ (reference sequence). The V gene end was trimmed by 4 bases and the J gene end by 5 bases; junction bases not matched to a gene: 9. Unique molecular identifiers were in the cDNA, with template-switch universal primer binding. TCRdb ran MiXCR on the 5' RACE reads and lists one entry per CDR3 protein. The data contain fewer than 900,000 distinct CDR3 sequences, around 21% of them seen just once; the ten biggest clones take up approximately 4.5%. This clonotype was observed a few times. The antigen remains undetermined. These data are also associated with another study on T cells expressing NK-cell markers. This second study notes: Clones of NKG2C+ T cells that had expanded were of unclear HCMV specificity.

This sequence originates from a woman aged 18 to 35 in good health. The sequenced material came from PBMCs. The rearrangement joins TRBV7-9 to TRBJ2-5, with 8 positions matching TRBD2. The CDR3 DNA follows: TGTGCCAGCAGCTCACCGGGACTAGGCCTCGAGACCCAGTACTTC. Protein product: CASSSPGLGLETQYF.